The entry that follows covers one TCR beta chain sequence. This CDR3 comprises 12 residues. CDR1 is LNHDA and CDR2 is SQIVND in the germline V gene (reference sequence). V gave up 1 base and J gave up 10 bases; unmatched junction bases: 1. In the original workflow: Quantification of nucleated cells was approximated via reference gene primer amplification. TCRdb keeps only in-frame clones here, not all; method: immunoSEQ multiplex PCR. V, J and clone size were drawn from that table, and D and trimming were deduced from the DNA. Here the sample spans approximately 210,000 clones, just over 90% being singletons. This record belongs to a study of blood T cell repertoires in COVID-19. Study in general: Researchers got acute and convalescent COVID-19 samples from the United States, Italy and Spain. The cDNA or gDNA used as material had been derived from T cells, B-cell-depleted T cells, or PBMCs.

Sequenced input: peripheral blood. The chain combines TRBV19 with TRBJ2-1; 7 bases are a match to TRBD2. The sequence was collected from a man aged 25-40 years with acute or convalescent COVID-19. This CDR3 reads CASSIGDYEQFF. The CDR3 bases are TGTGCCAGTAGTATAGGGGACTACGAGCAGTTCTTC.